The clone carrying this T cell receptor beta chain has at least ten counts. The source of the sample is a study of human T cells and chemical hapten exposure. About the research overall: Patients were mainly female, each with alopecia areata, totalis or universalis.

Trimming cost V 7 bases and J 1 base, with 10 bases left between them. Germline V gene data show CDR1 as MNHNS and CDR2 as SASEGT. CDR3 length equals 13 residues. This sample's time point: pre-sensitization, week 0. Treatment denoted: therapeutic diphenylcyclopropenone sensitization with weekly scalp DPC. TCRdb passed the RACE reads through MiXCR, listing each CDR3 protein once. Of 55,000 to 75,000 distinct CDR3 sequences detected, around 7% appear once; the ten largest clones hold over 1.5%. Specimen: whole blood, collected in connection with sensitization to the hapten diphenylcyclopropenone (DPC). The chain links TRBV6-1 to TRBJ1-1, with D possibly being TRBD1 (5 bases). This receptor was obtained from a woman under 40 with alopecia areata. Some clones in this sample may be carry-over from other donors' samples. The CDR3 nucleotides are TGTGCCAGCAAAACGACAGCGAACACTGAAGCTTTCTTT. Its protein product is CASKTTANTEAFF.